This T cell receptor beta chain was observed in a study of Ad26.COV2.S vaccination and SARS-CoV-2 variants. Some clones are missing from TCRdb's copy, which holds only in-frame ones; the method was immunoSEQ multiplex PCR. The sample shows about 390,000 clones, approximately 91% of them seen only once. The germline gives CDR1 SNHLY, CDR2 FYNNEI. Trimming at V came to 1 base and at J to 5 bases, leaving 5 bases not matched to a gene. This CDR3 region has 14 residues. The treatment: around 19 received Ad26.COV2.S at low or high dose, single or two shots; 5 received placebo; per-sample allocation not given. Sampling happened 63 days after the first vaccine or placebo injection.

The sequences come from peripheral blood, collected in a trial of Ad26.COV2.S vaccine versus placebo. This sequence joins TRBV2 and TRBJ2-7, with 7 bases fitting TRBD1. The receptor's source is a person aged 18 to 65 who received the Ad26.COV2.S COVID-19 vaccine or a placebo. CDR3 residues: CASSEGQGAHEQYF. DNA of the CDR3: TGTGCCAGCAGTGAAGGACAGGGCGCCCACGAGCAGTACTTC.